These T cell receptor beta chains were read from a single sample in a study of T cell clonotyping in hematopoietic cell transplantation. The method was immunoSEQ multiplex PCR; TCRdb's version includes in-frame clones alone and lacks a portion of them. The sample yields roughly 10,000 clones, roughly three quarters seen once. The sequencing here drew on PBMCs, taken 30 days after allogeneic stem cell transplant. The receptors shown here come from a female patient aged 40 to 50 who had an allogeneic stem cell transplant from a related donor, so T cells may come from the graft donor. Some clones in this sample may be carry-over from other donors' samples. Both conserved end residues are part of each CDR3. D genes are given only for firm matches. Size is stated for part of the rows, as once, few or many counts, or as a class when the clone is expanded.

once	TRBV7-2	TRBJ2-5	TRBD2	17	CASSLAFPSGLQETQYF	TGTGCCAGCAGCTTAGCGTTTCCTAGCGGTCTCCAAGAGACCCAGTACTTC
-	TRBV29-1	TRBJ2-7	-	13	CSVDSPQSYEQYF	TGCAGCGTTGACTCCCCACAGAGCTACGAGCAGTACTTC
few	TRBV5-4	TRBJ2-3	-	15	CASSSGRGRTDTQYF	TGTGCCAGCAGCTCCGGAAGGGGTCGAACAGATACGCAGTATTTT
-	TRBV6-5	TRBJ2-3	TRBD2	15	CASSPASGVTDTQYF	TGTGCCAGCAGTCCCGCTAGCGGGGTCACAGATACGCAGTATTTT
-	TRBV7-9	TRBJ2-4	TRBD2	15	CASSPGLADKNIQYF	TGTGCCAGCAGCCCCGGACTAGCGGACAAAAACATTCAGTACTTC
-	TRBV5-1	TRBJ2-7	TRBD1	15	CASSLVGQGLIEQYF	TGCGCCAGCAGCTTGGTAGGACAGGGCCTGATCGAGCAGTACTTC
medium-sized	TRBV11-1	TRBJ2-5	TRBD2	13	CASNFPGGETQYF	TGTGCCAGCAACTTCCCGGGGGGGGAGACCCAGTACTTC
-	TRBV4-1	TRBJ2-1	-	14	CASSQDHGWNEQFF	TGCGCCAGCAGCCAAGATCATGGATGGAATGAGCAGTTCTTC
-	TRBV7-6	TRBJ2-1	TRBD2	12	CASSTAGEEQFF	TGTGCCAGCAGCACCGCGGGAGAGGAGCAGTTCTTC
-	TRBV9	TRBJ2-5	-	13	CASSVSRGETQYF	TGTGCCAGCAGCGTTTCCAGGGGCGAGACCCAGTACTTC
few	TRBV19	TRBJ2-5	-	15	CASSIDRQTQETQYF	TGTGCCAGTAGTATAGATAGACAGACCCAAGAGACCCAGTACTTC
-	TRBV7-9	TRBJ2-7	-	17	CASSLRGETVFGNEQYF	TGTGCCAGCAGCTTGCGAGGGGAAACGGTATTCGGGAACGAGCAGTACTTC
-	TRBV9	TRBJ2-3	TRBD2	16	CASSEFGTSGTDTQYF	TGTGCCAGCAGCGAGTTCGGGACTAGCGGCACAGATACGCAGTATTTT
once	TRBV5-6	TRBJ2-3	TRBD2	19	CASRGILAGGRYSTDTQYF	TGTGCCAGCAGGGGGATACTAGCGGGAGGGCGATACAGCACAGATACGCAGTATTTT
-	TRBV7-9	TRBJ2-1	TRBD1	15	CASSLLAGGYNEQFF	TGTGCCAGCAGCTTATTGGCAGGGGGCTACAATGAGCAGTTCTTC
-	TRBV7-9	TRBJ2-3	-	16	CASSLGGQVNTDTQYF	TGTGCCAGCAGCCTAGGGGGGCAGGTCAACACAGATACGCAGTATTTT
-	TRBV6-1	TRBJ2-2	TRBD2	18	CASSELGTSGLPNGELFF	TGTGCCAGCAGTGAATTGGGGACTAGCGGCCTCCCGAATGGGGAGCTGTTTTTT
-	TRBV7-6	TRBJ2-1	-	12	CASSPPGNEQFF	TGTGCCAGCAGCCCACCGGGCAATGAGCAGTTCTTC
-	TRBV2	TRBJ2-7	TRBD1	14	CASRPGTGSYEQYF	TGTGCCAGCAGGCCCGGGACAGGGTCCTACGAGCAGTACTTC
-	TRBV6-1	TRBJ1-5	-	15	CASRDQSPSNQPQHF	TGTGCCAGCAGGGATCAGTCTCCGAGCAATCAGCCCCAGCATTTT
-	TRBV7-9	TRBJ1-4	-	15	CASSLGGPEGEKLFF	TGTGCCAGCAGCTTAGGCGGCCCGGAGGGTGAAAAACTGTTTTTT
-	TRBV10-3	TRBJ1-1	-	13	CASKTGVNTEAFF	TGTGCCAGCAAGACGGGGGTGAACACTGAAGCTTTCTTT
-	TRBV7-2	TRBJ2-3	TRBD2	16	CASSLGGGRGADTQYF	TGTGCCAGCAGCTTAGGTGGCGGGAGAGGGGCAGATACGCAGTATTTT
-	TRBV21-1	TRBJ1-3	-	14	CASSIQCSGNTIYF	TGTGCCAGCAGCATTCAGTGCTCTGGAAACACCATATATTTT
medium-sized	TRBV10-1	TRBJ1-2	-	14	CASGGSGYTYGYTF	TGCGCCAGCGGTGGATCAGGTTATACCTATGGCTACACCTTC
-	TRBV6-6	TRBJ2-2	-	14	CASRRSGSSGELFF	TGTGCCAGCAGAAGAAGCGGGTCGTCCGGGGAGCTGTTTTTT
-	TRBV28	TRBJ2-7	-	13	CASSLVGSYEQYF	TGTGCCAGCAGTTTGGTGGGCTCCTACGAGCAGTACTTC
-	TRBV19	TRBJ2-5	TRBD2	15	CASSGIAGPQETQYF	TGTGCCAGTAGTGGAATAGCGGGGCCCCAAGAGACCCAGTACTTC
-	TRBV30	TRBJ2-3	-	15	CAWSLTGIDGDTQYF	TGTGCCTGGAGTTTGACGGGAATAGACGGAGATACGCAGTATTTT
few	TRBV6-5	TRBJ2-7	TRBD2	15	CASSYSRTSSGEQYF	TGTGCCAGCAGTTACTCGAGGACTAGTTCAGGCGAGCAGTACTTC
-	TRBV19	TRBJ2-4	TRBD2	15	CASNIGGGNKNIQYF	TGTGCCAGTAACATCGGGGGAGGGAACAAAAACATTCAGTACTTC
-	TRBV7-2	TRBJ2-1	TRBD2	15	CASSSTTSSYNEQFF	TGTGCCAGCAGCTCCACGACTAGCAGCTACAATGAGCAGTTCTTC
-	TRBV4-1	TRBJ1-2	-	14	CASSQDTVNYGYTF	TGCGCCAGCAGCCAAGATACAGTGAACTATGGCTACACCTTC
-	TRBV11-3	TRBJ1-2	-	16	CASSLEGSRANYGYTF	TGTGCCAGCAGCTTAGAGGGGTCCAGGGCCAACTATGGCTACACCTTC
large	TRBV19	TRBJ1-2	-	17	CASSIDLLTARSRGYTF	TGTGCCAGTAGTATAGATCTATTGACGGCAAGAAGTAGGGGCTACACCTTC
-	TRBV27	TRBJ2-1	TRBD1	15	CASSTGDSSYNEQFF	TGTGCCAGCAGCACAGGGGATTCCTCCTACAATGAGCAGTTCTTC
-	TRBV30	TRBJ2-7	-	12	CAWSSGIYEQYF	TGTGCCTGGAGCTCGGGAATCTACGAGCAGTACTTC
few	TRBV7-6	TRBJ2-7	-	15	CASSLSVGSSYEQYF	TGTGCCAGCAGCCTCAGCGTTGGGTCCTCCTACGAGCAGTACTTC
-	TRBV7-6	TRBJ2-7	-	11	CASSLSVEQYF	TGTGCCAGCAGCTTATCAGTCGAGCAGTACTTC
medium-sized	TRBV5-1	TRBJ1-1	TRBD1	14	CASSSGQGNTEAFF	TGCGCCAGCAGCTCCGGACAGGGGAACACTGAAGCTTTCTTT
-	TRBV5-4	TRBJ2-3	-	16	CASSLITLKGTDTQYF	TGTGCCAGCAGCTTGATAACTCTCAAGGGCACAGATACGCAGTATTTT